This T cell receptor (beta chain) was captured in a study of blood T cells in healthy people across ages. Regarding the study as a whole: Total diversity from one million sequenced T cells was likely underestimated. While age rose, TCR beta diversity per million T cells dropped in a roughly linear way.

This CDR3 contains 15 residues. V was pared by 5 bases and J by 6 bases, with 10 bases of the junction left unmatched. Germline V lookup: CDR1 MDHEN, CDR2 SYDVKM. The sample holds many counts of this clonotype. Its specificity is not known. Primed by a sample-barcoded 5' primer and a J-beta primer mix, a second PCR proceeded for roughly 7 to 11 cycles. A 12-random-nucleotide template-switch adaptor tagged each cDNA molecule. From the 5' RACE reads, TCRdb called clonotypes with MiXCR, one entry per CDR3 protein. The repertoire has roughly 1.5 million distinct CDR3 sequences, less than 45% of them found once; the top ten carry around 4%.

V and J are TRBV28 and TRBJ2-1, with 7 positions matching TRBD2. This clonotype was sampled from a woman aged 18-35 years in good health. Sequenced: blood. The CDR3 nucleotides read TGTGCCAGCAGTCTAGGACTAGTAGTTTCCAATGAGCAGTTCTTC. Translation gives CASSLGLVVSNEQFF.